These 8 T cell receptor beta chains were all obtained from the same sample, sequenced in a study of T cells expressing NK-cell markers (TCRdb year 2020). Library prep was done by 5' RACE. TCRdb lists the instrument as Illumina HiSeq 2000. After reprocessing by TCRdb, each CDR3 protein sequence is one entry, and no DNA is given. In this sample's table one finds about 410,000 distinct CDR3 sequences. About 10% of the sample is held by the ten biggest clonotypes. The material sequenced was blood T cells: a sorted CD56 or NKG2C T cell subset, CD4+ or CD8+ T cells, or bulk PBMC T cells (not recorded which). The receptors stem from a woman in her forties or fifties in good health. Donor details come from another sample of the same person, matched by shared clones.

The CDR3: CASRLQGARAEAFF. The rearrangement joins TRBV12-3 or TRBV12-4 to TRBJ1-1; no DNA is available, so the TRBD1 call from TCRdb remains unchecked. This CDR3 has 14 residues.

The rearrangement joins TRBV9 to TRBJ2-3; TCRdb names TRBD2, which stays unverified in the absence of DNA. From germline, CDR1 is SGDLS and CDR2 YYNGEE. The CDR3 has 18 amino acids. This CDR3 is CASSVFPGLAGGPDTQYF.

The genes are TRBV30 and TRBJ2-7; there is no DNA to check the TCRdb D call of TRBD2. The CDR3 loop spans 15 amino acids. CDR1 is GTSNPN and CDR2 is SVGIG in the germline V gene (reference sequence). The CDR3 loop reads CAYSPRLAGVYEQYF.

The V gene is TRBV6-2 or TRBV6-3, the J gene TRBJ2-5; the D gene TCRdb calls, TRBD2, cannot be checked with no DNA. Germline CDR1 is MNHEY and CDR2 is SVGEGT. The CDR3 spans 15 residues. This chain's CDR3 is CASRESGTRTETQYF.

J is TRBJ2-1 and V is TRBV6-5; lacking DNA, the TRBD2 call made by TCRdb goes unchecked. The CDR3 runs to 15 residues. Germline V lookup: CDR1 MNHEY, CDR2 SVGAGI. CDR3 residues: CASSPSVLPYNEQFF.

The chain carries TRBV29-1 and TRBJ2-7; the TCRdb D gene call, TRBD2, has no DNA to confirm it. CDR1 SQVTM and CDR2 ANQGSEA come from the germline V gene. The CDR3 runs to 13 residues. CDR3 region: CSVQSSGSYEQYF.

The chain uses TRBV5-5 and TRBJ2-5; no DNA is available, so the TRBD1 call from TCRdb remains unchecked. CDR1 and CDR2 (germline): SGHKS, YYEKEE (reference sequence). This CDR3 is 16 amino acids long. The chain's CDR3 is CASSLERTGGTETQYF.

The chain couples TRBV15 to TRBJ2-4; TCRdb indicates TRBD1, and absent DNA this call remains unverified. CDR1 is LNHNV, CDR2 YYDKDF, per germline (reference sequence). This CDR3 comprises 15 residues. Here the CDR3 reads CATSRDGGGKNIQYF.